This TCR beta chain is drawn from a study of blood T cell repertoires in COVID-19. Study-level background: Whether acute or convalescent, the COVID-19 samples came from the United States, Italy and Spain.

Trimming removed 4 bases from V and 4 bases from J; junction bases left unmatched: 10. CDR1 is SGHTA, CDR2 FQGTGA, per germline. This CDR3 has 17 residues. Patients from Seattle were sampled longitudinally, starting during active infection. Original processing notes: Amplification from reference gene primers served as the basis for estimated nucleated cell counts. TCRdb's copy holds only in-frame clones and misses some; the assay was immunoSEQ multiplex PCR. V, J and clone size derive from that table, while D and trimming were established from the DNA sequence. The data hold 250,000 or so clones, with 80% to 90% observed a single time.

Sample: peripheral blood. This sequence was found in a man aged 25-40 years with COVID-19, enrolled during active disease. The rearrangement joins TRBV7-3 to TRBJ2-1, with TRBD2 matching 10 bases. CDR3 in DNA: TGTGCCAGCAGCTCAGGCCCAGGAGCGGGAGGGTACAATGAGCAGTTCTTC. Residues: CASSSGPGAGGYNEQFF.